This is a list of T cell receptor beta chains from one sample in a study of blood T cell repertoires in COVID-19. Method: immunoSEQ multiplex PCR; TCRdb's copy keeps in-frame clones and lacks some. Of about 250,000 clones detected, about four fifths appear once; the ten largest clones hold 4.5% to 7%. Source material: peripheral blood. The source is a man at least 80 years old with acute or convalescent COVID-19. Each CDR3 is given with its conserved first and last residue. The D gene is left open where the match is weak. Not all rows give a size; the values are once, few, many and, for expanded clones, a class.

NA,TRBV5-1,TRBD1,16,TRBJ1-3,TGCGCCAGCAGCTTGAACCAGGGGGCTTCTGGAAACACCATATATTTT,CASSLNQGASGNTIYF
NA,TRBV2,NA,12,TRBJ2-2,TGTGCCAGCAGACCCTCGGGGGGGGAGCTGTTTTTT,CASRPSGGELFF
NA,TRBV2,TRBD2,15,TRBJ2-2,TGTGCCAGCAGGCAACTAGCGAGGAACACCGGGGAGCTGTTTTTT,CASRQLARNTGELFF
NA,TRBV7-9,NA,15,TRBJ1-1,TGTGCCAGCAGCTCGTACGGGGGGGTGAACACTGAAGCTTTCTTT,CASSSYGGVNTEAFF
NA,TRBV24-1,TRBD1,17,TRBJ2-5,TGTGCCACTCAATCGGGACAGGGCTGGGGGGACCAAGAGACCCAGTACTTC,CATQSGQGWGDQETQYF
NA,TRBV6-2/TRBV6-3,NA,17,TRBJ2-6,TGTGCCAGCAGCTTACAGGGCCTCCGGACTGGGGCCAACGTCCTGACTTTC,CASSLQGLRTGANVLTF
NA,TRBV7-2,NA,13,TRBJ2-7,TGTGCCAGCACCAAGAGCGGGCTCTACGAGCAGTACTTC,CASTKSGLYEQYF
NA,TRBV6-5,NA,14,TRBJ1-1,TGTGCCAGCAGTTACTCCACAGGGACCACTGAAGCTTTCTTT,CASSYSTGTTEAFF
NA,TRBV2,TRBD1,14,TRBJ1-6,TGTGCCAGCAGGATAACAGGGGAGAGATCACCCCTCCACTTT,CASRITGERSPLHF
NA,TRBV11-1,NA,15,TRBJ2-3,TGTGCCAGCACCAAGACTGTTACGCGCGGAGATACGCAGTATTTT,CASTKTVTRGDTQYF
NA,TRBV5-1,NA,16,TRBJ2-2,TGCGCCAGCAGCTATTCAGCTACTAGTTCTACCGGGGAGCTGTTTTTT,CASSYSATSSTGELFF
NA,TRBV24-1,TRBD1,13,TRBJ1-2,TGTGCCACCAAACAGGGGGAGAACTATGGCTACACCTTC,CATKQGENYGYTF
few,TRBV5-1,TRBD1,15,TRBJ1-5,TGCGCCAGCAGCCCCATGACAGGGGGAGGGCAGCCCCAGCATTTT,CASSPMTGGGQPQHF
NA,TRBV5-4,TRBD1,15,TRBJ1-6,TGTGCCAGCACGGACCGACAGGGGGCGAATTCACCCCTCCACTTT,CASTDRQGANSPLHF
NA,TRBV2,TRBD2,17,TRBJ2-7,TGTGCCAGCAGTGTGGGACTAGCGGGGGGGTTTTCCTACGAGCAGTACTTC,CASSVGLAGGFSYEQYF
NA,TRBV4-1,NA,13,TRBJ2-7,TGCGCCAGCAGCCAAGGCGGTACCTACGAGCAGTACTTC,CASSQGGTYEQYF
NA,TRBV19,NA,16,TRBJ2-1,TGTGCCAGTAGTATGCGACTATTCAGCTCCTACAATGAGCAGTTCTTC,CASSMRLFSSYNEQFF
NA,TRBV11-3,TRBD2,16,TRBJ2-3,TGTGCCAGCAGCTTAGGGGCTAGCGGGAATCTAGATACGCAGTATTTT,CASSLGASGNLDTQYF
NA,TRBV5-6,NA,14,TRBJ1-6,TGTGCCAGCAGCCGGAGGGTATGGAATTCACCCCTCCACTTT,CASSRRVWNSPLHF
NA,TRBV5-1,TRBD1,14,TRBJ2-7,TGCGCCAGCAGCGGACAGGGAGGAGGTAGCGAGCAGTACTTC,CASSGQGGGSEQYF
NA,TRBV18,TRBD1,14,TRBJ1-1,TGTGCCAGCTCACGCACAGGGGTTCGTACTGAAGCTTTCTTT,CASSRTGVRTEAFF
NA,TRBV3-1/TRBV3-2,NA,15,TRBJ1-3,TGTGCCAGCAGCCCCTTTGGCAGCTCTGGAAACACCATATATTTT,CASSPFGSSGNTIYF